This record covers a single T cell receptor beta chain. Its antigen is unidentified. After removal of 0 bases from V and 2 bases from J, the junction contained 6 bases not matched to a gene. CDR3 length: 16 amino acids. From germline, CDR1 is LGHNA and CDR2 YNFKEQ. These data belong to a study of beta chain features in type 1 diabetes. Expressed TCRB transcripts were sequenced because the entire RNA isolate underwent reverse transcription. Naive, central memory and regulatory T cell samples came to a mean of approximately 3.6 million reads. This table comes from immunoSEQ multiplex PCR, and its TCRdb copy is limited to in-frame clones, with some not included. This table holds about 350,000 clones, around a fifth found once. The study, taken as a whole, reports: VDJ junctions sequenced from type 1 diabetes patients showed fewer insertions and more deletions. Significant though moderate, a shortening of TCRB CDR3s appeared in all four CD4+ subsets of Type 1 diabetes patients.

Sample: naive CD4+ T cells from blood. V gene TRBV4-2 combines with J gene TRBJ2-7; TRBD2 matches at 8 bases. The source of this sequence is a woman between 18 and 29 years old in good health. CDR3 sequence (DNA): TGTGCCAGCAGCCAAGATCGGGCGGGGGGAGCCTACGAGCAGTACTTC. It specifies CASSQDRAGGAYEQYF.